Listed below are T cell receptor beta chains from one sample, sequenced in a study of cytotoxic CD8 clonotypes in ibrutinib-treated CLL. This table comes from immunoSEQ multiplex PCR, and its TCRdb copy is limited to in-frame clones, with some not included. In the table there are about 120,000 clones, 70% to 90% of which are singletons. The source material was PBMCs, sampled after 24 months of ibrutinib treatment. Source of these receptors: a human donor with chronic lymphocytic leukemia. The CDR3 runs from the conserved cysteine through the conserved F or W. The D gene is left open where the match is weak. Size is omitted from some rows. Given values are once, few, many or a class for expanded clones.

CDR3 DNA: TGTGCCAGCAGTTGGACAGGAGACGATCAGCCCCAGCATTTT; CDR3 protein: CASSWTGDDQPQHF; V gene: TRBV6-5; D gene: TRBD1; clone size: -; J gene: TRBJ1-5
CDR3 DNA: TGTGCCAGCAGAGCCGGTCCCAACAATGAGCAGTTCTTC; CDR3 protein: CASRAGPNNEQFF; V gene: TRBV28; D gene: -; clone size: -; J gene: TRBJ2-1
CDR3 DNA: TGTGCCAGCAGCCCCCAGGACAGGGAGCCCTATGGCTACACCTTC; CDR3 protein: CASSPQDREPYGYTF; V gene: TRBV7-6; D gene: TRBD1; clone size: few; J gene: TRBJ1-2
CDR3 DNA: TGTGCCAGCAGCCTTACGACAGGCAGGGCCTATGGCTACACCTTC; CDR3 protein: CASSLTTGRAYGYTF; V gene: TRBV14; D gene: -; clone size: many; J gene: TRBJ1-2
CDR3 DNA: TGTGCCAGCAGCTTCCCCCACCCGGGACGGTTGTCGTCCCTCGAGCAGTACTTC; CDR3 protein: CASSFPHPGRLSSLEQYF; V gene: TRBV9; D gene: -; clone size: -; J gene: TRBJ2-7
CDR3 DNA: TGTGCCAGCAGCCAAATCGACAGGCTCTACGAGCAGTACTTC; CDR3 protein: CASSQIDRLYEQYF; V gene: TRBV5-6; D gene: -; clone size: -; J gene: TRBJ2-7
CDR3 DNA: TGTGCCAGCAGTCGGACAGGGAGGCTGGAAAAACTGTTTTTT; CDR3 protein: CASSRTGRLEKLFF; V gene: TRBV7-9; D gene: TRBD1; clone size: -; J gene: TRBJ1-4
CDR3 DNA: TGCGCCAGCAGCTTGTCCGGGACAGGGGCCTTGGGCGAGCAGTACTTC; CDR3 protein: CASSLSGTGALGEQYF; V gene: TRBV5-1; D gene: TRBD1; clone size: -; J gene: TRBJ2-7
CDR3 DNA: TGTGCTAGTGGTTTGGTAAGGTGGGCAGTGGAAGGAAAACTGTTTTTT; CDR3 protein: CASGLVRWAVEGKLFF; V gene: TRBV12-5; D gene: -; clone size: -; J gene: TRBJ1-4
CDR3 DNA: TGTGCCAGCAGTGAGGGGAAAGGTGGAAACACCATATATTTT; CDR3 protein: CASSEGKGGNTIYF; V gene: TRBV6-4; D gene: -; clone size: medium-sized; J gene: TRBJ1-3
CDR3 DNA: TGCGCCAGCAGCTTGTGGCCGACAGGCACCAACTCTGGGGCCAACGTCCTGACTTTC; CDR3 protein: CASSLWPTGTNSGANVLTF; V gene: TRBV5-1; D gene: -; clone size: -; J gene: TRBJ2-6
CDR3 DNA: TGTGCCAGCAGCTTGACGGGACTAGCGGGAGTTCGTGAGCAGTTCTTC; CDR3 protein: CASSLTGLAGVREQFF; V gene: TRBV5-6; D gene: TRBD2; clone size: -; J gene: TRBJ2-1
CDR3 DNA: TGTGCCAGCAGTCCGAGGGAGTATGGCTACACCTTC; CDR3 protein: CASSPREYGYTF; V gene: TRBV6-6; D gene: -; clone size: -; J gene: TRBJ1-2
CDR3 DNA: TGTGCCAGCAGCCCGATGTCTTTCGGACATATGAACACTGAAGCTTTCTTT; CDR3 protein: CASSPMSFGHMNTEAFF; V gene: TRBV7-3; D gene: -; clone size: few; J gene: TRBJ1-1
CDR3 DNA: TGCGCCAGCAGCCAAGATCCGCGTCAAGGGGGCAATCAGCCCCAGCATTTT; CDR3 protein: CASSQDPRQGGNQPQHF; V gene: TRBV4-1; D gene: -; clone size: -; J gene: TRBJ1-5
CDR3 DNA: TGTGCCAGCAGCCCAAAGAAGCGACCCTCCTACAATGAGCAGTTCTTC; CDR3 protein: CASSPKKRPSYNEQFF; V gene: TRBV7-3; D gene: -; clone size: -; J gene: TRBJ2-1
CDR3 DNA: TGCAGCGTTGCACTGGACAGGGCGGCTGAAGCTTTCTTT; CDR3 protein: CSVALDRAAEAFF; V gene: TRBV29-1; D gene: TRBD1; clone size: -; J gene: TRBJ1-1
CDR3 DNA: TGTGCCAGCAGTTTAGGGGGCAGGTACGAGCAGTACTTC; CDR3 protein: CASSLGGRYEQYF; V gene: TRBV28; D gene: -; clone size: -; J gene: TRBJ2-7
CDR3 DNA: TGTGCCATCAGGAAGGACAGGGGGGATGACTATGGCTACACCTTC; CDR3 protein: CAIRKDRGDDYGYTF; V gene: TRBV10-3; D gene: TRBD1; clone size: -; J gene: TRBJ1-2